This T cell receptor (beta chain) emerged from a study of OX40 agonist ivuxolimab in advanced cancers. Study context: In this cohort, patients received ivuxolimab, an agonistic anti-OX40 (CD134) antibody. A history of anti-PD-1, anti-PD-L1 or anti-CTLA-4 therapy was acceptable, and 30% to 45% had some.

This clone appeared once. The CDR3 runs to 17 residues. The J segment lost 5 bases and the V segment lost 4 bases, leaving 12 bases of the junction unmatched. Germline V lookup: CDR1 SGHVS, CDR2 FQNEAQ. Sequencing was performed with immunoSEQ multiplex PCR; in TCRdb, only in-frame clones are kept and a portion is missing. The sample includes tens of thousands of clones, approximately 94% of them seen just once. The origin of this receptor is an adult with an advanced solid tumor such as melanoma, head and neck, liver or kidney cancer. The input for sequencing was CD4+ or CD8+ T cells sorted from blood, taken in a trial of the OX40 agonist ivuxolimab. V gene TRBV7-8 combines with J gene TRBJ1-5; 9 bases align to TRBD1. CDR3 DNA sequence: TGTGCCAGCAGCTCGAGCCCGGGACAGGGAGGGGATCAGCCCCAGCATTTT. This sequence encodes CASSSSPGQGGDQPQHF.